The 20 T cell receptor beta chains below come from one sample, sequenced in a study of blood T cells in healthy people across ages (dated by TCRdb to about 2015). Receptor libraries were prepared by 5' RACE. The sample was run on an Illumina HiSeq 2500. A second about 7 to 11 cycle PCR used a sample-barcoded 5' primer and a J-beta primer mix. The public reads were quality trimmed at Q25 with fastp and then assembled into clones with MiXCR by TCRdb, keeping productive beta chains. For every CDR3 protein sequence, its rows merge into one entry that carries the most common genes and DNA. For this sample there are over 550,000 distinct CDR3 sequences; about 28% appear just once. The ten top clones hold about 15% of the sample. Sequencing was performed on blood. The receptors were sampled from a woman aged 80 or over in good health.

This chain links TRBV20-1 with TRBJ1-2; D is ambiguous. The CDR3 is 17 residues long. The V gene lost 1 base and the J gene lost 3 bases, with 21 bases spanning the gap. Germline assignment: CDR1 DFQATT and CDR2 SNEGSKA (reference sequence). CDR3 coding DNA: TGCAGTGCTAGAGCCTACGGTGGAGGGCACCACTACTATGGCTACACCTTC. Amino acid sequence: CSARAYGGGHHYYGYTF.

Details on this clonotype: A much larger clonotype is one base distant, so this may be a read error. No conserved phenylalanine or tryptophan is present at the end of the CDR3, so a read error is the likely explanation. This chain joins TRBV7-3 and TRBJ2-1, with a weak D call TRBD1 (7 bases). CDR3 length: 17 residues. Germline V gene lookup returns CDR1 SGHTA and CDR2 FQGTGA. V lost 4 bases to trimming and J lost 10 bases, with 26 bases between them. The DNA of the CDR3 is TGTGCCAGCAGCTCATCATCCCGGGACAGAGGGGGGCGGGAGCAGTTCTCC. Encoded protein: CASSSSSRDRGGREQFS.

The chain links TRBV12-3 or TRBV12-4 to TRBJ1-1; 9 bases align to TRBD1. V was clipped by 1 base and J by 3 bases; unmatched bases: 6. CDR3 length equals 16 residues. CDR3 sequence (DNA): TGTGCCAGCAGTTTAGGGGACAGGGTTCGAGACACTGAAGCTTTCTTT. This encodes CASSLGDRVRDTEAFF.

The rearrangement joins TRBV10-3 to TRBJ1-5, with 8 bases aligning to TRBD1. V lost 5 bases and J lost 7; bases outside the gene matches: 4. CDR3 size: 13 residues. Per the germline V gene, CDR1 is ENHRY and CDR2 is SYGVKD. The CDR3 coding sequence is TGTGCCATCAGTTCCGGGACAGGACAGCCCCAGCATTTT. Its translation is CAISSGTGQPQHF.

The chain employs TRBV28 and TRBJ1-2, with 9 bases that match TRBD1. The germline V gene encodes CDR1 MDHEN and CDR2 SYDVKM. V was pared by 6 bases and J by 8 bases, with 13 bases of the junction left unmatched. The CDR3 loop spans 15 amino acids. The chain's CDR3 is CASRSPGQGPRGYTF. CDR3 DNA sequence: TGTGCCAGCAGGTCCCCGGGACAGGGTCCGAGGGGCTACACCTTC.

This clonotype was detected ten times or more. The DNA for the CDR3 is TGTGCCAGCAGTAAACGGGGGAGCTCCTATAATTCACCCCTCCACTTT. As protein: CASSKRGSSYNSPLHF. The chain recombines TRBV6-5 with TRBJ1-6; a weak D match, TRBD1 (5 bases). V dropped 5 bases and J dropped 0 bases, with 11 bases sitting between them. The CDR3 has 16 amino acids. Germline CDR1 reads MNHEY; CDR2 reads SVGAGI.

The chain couples TRBV21-1 to TRBJ1-3; the DNA was not compared with TRBD1, the D call given in the table. TRBV21-1 is a pseudogene segment. CDR3 length equals 20 residues. CDR3 nucleotide sequence: TGTGCCAGCAGCAAATCTACGGTCCAACCGGGACAGGGGGCGAGAAACACCATATATTTT. Its translation: CASSKSTVQPGQGARNTIYF.

This clonotype was detected many times. CDR3 sequence (DNA): TGTGCCAGCAGCTTAAGCAGGGAGAGAGATACGCAGTATTTT. This translates into CASSLSRERDTQYF. The chain is built from TRBV7-9 and TRBJ2-3; D assignment may be TRBD1 or TRBD2 (5 bases each). The V end lost 2 bases, the J end lost 5 bases, and 11 bases lay between the germline ends. The CDR3 consists of 14 residues. Germline V gene lookup returns CDR1 SEHNR and CDR2 FQNEAQ (reference sequence).

This clonotype was observed a single time. The chain uses TRBV3-1 and TRBJ2-1; D possibly corresponds to TRBD2 (5 bases). This CDR3 is built from 17 residues. Germline lookup yields CDR1 LGHDT and CDR2 YNNKEL (reference sequence). Trimming cost V 3 bases and J 0 bases, with 15 bases left between them. CDR3 DNA: TGTGCCAGCAGCCATAAACGGGGTTCGAGCTCCTACAATGAGCAGTTCTTC. It codes for CASSHKRGSSSYNEQFF.

The chain employs TRBV18 and TRBJ1-3, with D tentatively TRBD1 (5 bases). Per the germline V gene, CDR1 is KGHSH and CDR2 is LQKENI. Trimming left V 6 bases short and J 1 base short, with 13 bases between. The CDR3 sequence is 15 residues long. CDR3 coding DNA: TGTGCCAGCTCGCTCAGGGAGCTTTCTGGAAACACCATATATTTT. This translates into CASSLRELSGNTIYF.

The J gene is TRBJ2-5, the V gene TRBV6-1; the match to TRBD2 covers 15 bases. The CDR3 extends over 16 amino acids. The junction had 5 bases not matched to a gene; V was cut back by 4 bases and J by 5 bases. CDR1 is MNHNS, CDR2 SASEGT, per germline. The CDR3 nucleotides read TGTGCCAGCAGTGCGAGGACTAGCGGGGGGGCTGAGACCCAGTACTTC. Residues: CASSARTSGGAETQYF.

This clonotype was counted ten times or more. The chain has TRBV7-8 and TRBJ2-1, with D unresolved. Germline loops: CDR1 SGHVS, CDR2 FQNEAQ. The CDR3 covers 16 residues. The germline V and J ends were trimmed by 4 bases and 6 bases, with 19 bases remaining between them. The CDR3 DNA follows: TGTGCCAGCAGCTCTCCCATCTTTCTCCCGGGCAATGAGCAGTTCTTC. It encodes CASSSPIFLPGNEQFF.

This chain connects TRBV7-8 to TRBJ2-7; 16 nucleotides agree with TRBD2. The V and J ends lost 5 bases and 7 bases, in that order; junction bases with no gene match: 14. CDR3 size: 18 residues. Germline V CDR1 and CDR2: SGHVS, FQNEAQ. CDR3 in amino acids: CASSEFGTSGGAEAEQYF. CDR3 sequence (DNA): TGTGCCAGCAGCGAATTCGGGACTAGCGGGGGGGCAGAAGCAGAGCAGTACTTC.

This clonotype was seen at least ten times. The chain uses TRBV6-2 or TRBV6-3 and TRBJ1-2, with a weak D call TRBD1 (6 bases). The germline V and J ends were trimmed by 2 bases and 0 bases, with 13 bases remaining between them. CDR3 length: 16 amino acids. Germline V gives CDR1 MNHEY, CDR2 SVGEGT. DNA of the CDR3: TGTGCCAGCAGTTACGGGGGACACCTAACTAACTATGGCTACACCTTC. Protein: CASSYGGHLTNYGYTF.

V gene TRBV6-6 combines with J gene TRBJ2-4; D tentatively reads TRBD1 or TRBD2 (7 bases each). The germline CDR1 and CDR2 sequences are MNHNY and SVGAGI (reference sequence). The germline V and J ends were trimmed by 6 bases and 15 bases, with 30 bases remaining between them. CDR3 length: 16 amino acids. CDR3 loop: CASSPEAEGAGETLYF. CDR3 in DNA: TGTGCCAGCAGCCCTGAGGCGGAGGGGGCGGGGGAGACCCTGTACTTC.

In its sample, this clonotype was seen a few times. A read error may be the cause here, since a much bigger clone is one base away. The rearrangement joins TRBV15 to TRBJ2-7; a weak D match, TRBD2 (6 bases). The CDR3 is 15 amino acids. The germline CDR1 and CDR2 sequences are LNHNV and YYDKDF (reference sequence). The V and J ends lost 1 base and 10 bases respectively, with 20 bases between them. The CDR3 DNA reads as TGTGCCACCAGCAGAGTCGGCAGGGCCTGGGAGGCCCAGTACTTC. As protein: CATSRVGRAWEAQYF.

The chain recombines TRBV7-2 with TRBJ2-1, with a tentative D call TRBD1 (6 bases). Trimming took off 0 bases at V and 7 bases at J, with 13 bases between the two ends. CDR3 size: 15 residues. Germline V gives CDR1 SGHTA, CDR2 FQGNSA. CDR3 protein: CASSLATGHGNEQFF. The CDR3 DNA reads TGTGCCAGCAGCTTAGCGACGGGACACGGTAATGAGCAGTTCTTC.

At least ten counts were recorded for this clonotype. This sequence joins TRBV7-2 and TRBJ2-7, with unresolved D. The CDR3 totals 13 residues. Trimming stripped 1 base from V and 3 bases from J, with 7 bases between. Germline-derived CDR1 and CDR2 are SGHTA and FQGNSA. CDR3 amino acids: CASSLEDGYEQYF. CDR3 nucleotide sequence: TGTGCCAGCAGCTTAGAGGACGGCTACGAGCAGTACTTC.

This clonotype was counted a few times. This sequence joins TRBV30 and TRBJ1-5; TRBD1 matches 8 bases. Germline CDR1 is GTSNPN and CDR2 is SVGIG (reference sequence). The V segment lost 1 base and the J segment 11 bases; nucleotides outside the gene matches: 1. The CDR3 length is 11 residues. Written as DNA, the CDR3 is TGTGCCTGGAGTGCAGGGGGCGCCCAGCATTTT. It codes for CAWSAGGAQHF. Variable domain in full (rest from reference TRBV30 and TRBJ1-5): SQTIHQWPATLVQPVGSPLSLECTVEGTSNPNLYWYRQAAGRGLQLLFYSVGIGQISSEVPQNLSASRPQDRQFILSSKKLLLSDSGFYLCAWSAGGAQHFGDGTRLSIL.

This clonotype was seen only a few times. A much more abundant neighbour one base away suggests this may be a read error. The gene calls are TRBV20-1 and TRBJ1-2; TRBD1 matches at 7 bases. Germline V gene sequence: CDR1 DFQATT, CDR2 SNEGSKA (reference sequence). V was pared by 1 base and J by 5 bases, with 10 bases of the junction left unmatched. This CDR3 comprises 15 residues. The CDR3 region has the DNA TGCAGTGCTAGAGGACGTCAGGGGGAAAAGTATGGCTACACCTTC. As protein: CSARGRQGEKYGYTF.